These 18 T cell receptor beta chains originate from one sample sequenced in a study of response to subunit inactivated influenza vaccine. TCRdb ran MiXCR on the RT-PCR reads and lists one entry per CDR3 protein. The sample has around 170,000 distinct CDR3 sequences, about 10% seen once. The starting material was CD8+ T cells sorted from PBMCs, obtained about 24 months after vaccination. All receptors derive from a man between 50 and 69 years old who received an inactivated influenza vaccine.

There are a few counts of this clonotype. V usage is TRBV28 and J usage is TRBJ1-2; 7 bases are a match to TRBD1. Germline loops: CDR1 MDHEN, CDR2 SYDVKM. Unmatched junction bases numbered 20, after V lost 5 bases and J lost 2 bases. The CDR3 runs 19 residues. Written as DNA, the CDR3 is TGTGCCAGCAGTGGCGGAATCTTCAAACCGGGACAGATAAACTATGGCTACACCTTC. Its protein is CASSGGIFKPGQINYGYTF.

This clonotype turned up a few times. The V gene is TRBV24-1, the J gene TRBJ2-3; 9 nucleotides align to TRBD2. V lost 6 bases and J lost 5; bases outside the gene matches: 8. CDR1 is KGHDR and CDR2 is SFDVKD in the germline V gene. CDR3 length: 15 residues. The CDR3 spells CATSLSATSGDTQYF. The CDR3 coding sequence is TGTGCCACCAGTCTATCCGCGACTAGCGGAGATACGCAGTATTTT.

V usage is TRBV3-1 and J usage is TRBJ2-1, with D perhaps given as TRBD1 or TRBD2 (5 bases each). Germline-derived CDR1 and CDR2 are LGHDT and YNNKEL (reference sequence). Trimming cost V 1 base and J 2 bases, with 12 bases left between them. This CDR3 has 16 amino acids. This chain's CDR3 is CASSQGRGVPYNEQFF. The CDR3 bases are TGTGCCAGCAGCCAAGGGAGAGGGGTTCCCTACAATGAGCAGTTCTTC.

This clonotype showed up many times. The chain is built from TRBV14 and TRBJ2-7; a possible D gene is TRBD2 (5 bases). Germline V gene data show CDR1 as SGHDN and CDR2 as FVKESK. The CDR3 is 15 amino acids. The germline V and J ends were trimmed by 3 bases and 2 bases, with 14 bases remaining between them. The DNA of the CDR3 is TGTGCCAGCAGCCATACAGCGGTCGGAGCCTACGAGCAGTACTTC. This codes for CASSHTAVGAYEQYF.

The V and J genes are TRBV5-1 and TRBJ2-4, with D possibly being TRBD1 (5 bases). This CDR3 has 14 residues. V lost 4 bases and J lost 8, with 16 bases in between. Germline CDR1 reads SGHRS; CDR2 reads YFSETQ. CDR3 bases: TGCGCCAGCAGCCCGATGACAGTTAAGGACATTCAGTACTTC. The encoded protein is CASSPMTVKDIQYF.

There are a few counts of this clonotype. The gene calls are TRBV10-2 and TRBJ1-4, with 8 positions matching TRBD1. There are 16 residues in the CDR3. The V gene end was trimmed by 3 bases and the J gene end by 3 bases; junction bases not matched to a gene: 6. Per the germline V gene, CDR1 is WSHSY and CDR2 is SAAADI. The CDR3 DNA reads TGCGCCAGCAGTGATTCGACAGGGGTATCTAATGAAAAACTGTTTTTT. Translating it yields CASSDSTGVSNEKLFF.

The CDR3 protein is CASSRPTGVPYNEQFF. The CDR3 nucleotides read TGCGCCAGCAGTAGGCCTACAGGGGTACCCTACAATGAGCAGTTCTTC. This rearrangement joins TRBV10-2 to TRBJ2-1; 7 bases map to TRBD1. The CDR3 contains 16 residues. The V segment lost 5 bases and the J segment 2 bases; nucleotides outside the gene matches: 9. CDR1 and CDR2 (germline): WSHSY, SAAADI.

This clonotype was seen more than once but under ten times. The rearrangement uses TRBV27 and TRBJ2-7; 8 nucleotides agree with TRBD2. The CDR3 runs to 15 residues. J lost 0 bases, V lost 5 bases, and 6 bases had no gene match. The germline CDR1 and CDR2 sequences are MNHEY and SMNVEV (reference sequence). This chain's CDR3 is CASSPLAANSYEQYF. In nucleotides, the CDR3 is TGTGCCAGCAGTCCACTAGCGGCAAACTCCTACGAGCAGTACTTC.

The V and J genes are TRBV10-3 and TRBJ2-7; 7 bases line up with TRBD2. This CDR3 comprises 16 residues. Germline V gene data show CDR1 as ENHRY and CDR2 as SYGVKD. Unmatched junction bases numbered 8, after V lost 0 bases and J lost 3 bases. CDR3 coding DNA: TGTGCCATCAGTGAGTCAGGGCTAGCGGCAATCTACGAGCAGTACTTC. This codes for CAISESGLAAIYEQYF.

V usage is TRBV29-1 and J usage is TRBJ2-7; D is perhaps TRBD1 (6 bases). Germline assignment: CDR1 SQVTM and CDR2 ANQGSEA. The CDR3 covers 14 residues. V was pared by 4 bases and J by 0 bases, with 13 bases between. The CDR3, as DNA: TGCAGCGTTGCCGGACAGCCAGCCTCCTACGAGCAGTACTTC. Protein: CSVAGQPASYEQYF.

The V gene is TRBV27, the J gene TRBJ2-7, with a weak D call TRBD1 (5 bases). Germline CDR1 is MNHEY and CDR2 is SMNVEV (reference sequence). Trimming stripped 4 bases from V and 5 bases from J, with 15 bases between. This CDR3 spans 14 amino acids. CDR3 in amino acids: CASSYQGGGNEQYF. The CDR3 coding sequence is TGTGCCAGCAGTTACCAGGGCGGCGGTAACGAGCAGTACTTC.

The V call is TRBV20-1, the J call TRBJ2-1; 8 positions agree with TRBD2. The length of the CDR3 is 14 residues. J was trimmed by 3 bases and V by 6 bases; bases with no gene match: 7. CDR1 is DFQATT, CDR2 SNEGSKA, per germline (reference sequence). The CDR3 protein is CSAVGGADYNEQFF. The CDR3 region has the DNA TGCAGTGCGGTCGGGGGGGCGGACTACAATGAGCAGTTCTTC.

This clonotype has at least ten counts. CDR3 DNA sequence: TGCGCCAGCAGCCAAGGACCGGGACAGATAAACATTCAGTACTTC. Translating it yields CASSQGPGQINIQYF. The chain joins TRBV4-1 to TRBJ2-4, with 7 bases fitting TRBD1. Germline lookup yields CDR1 MGHRA and CDR2 YSYEKL. The CDR3 sequence is 15 residues long. Losses at the gene ends were 1 base for V and 6 bases for J; bases not matched to a gene: 6.

DNA of the CDR3: TGTGCCAGCAGCGGACCGGGACTAGCGGGGATATACAATGAGCAGTTCTTC. Translation gives CASSGPGLAGIYNEQFF. The chain is built from TRBV7-6 and TRBJ2-1, with 13 bases aligning to TRBD2. The CDR3 loop spans 17 amino acids. The V and J ends lost 5 bases and 4 bases, in that order; junction bases with no gene match: 8. From germline, CDR1 is SGHVS and CDR2 FNYEAQ. Full variable domain (remainder filled in from reference TRBV7-6 and TRBJ2-1): GAGVSQSPRYKVTKRGQDVALRCDPISGHVSLYWYRQALGQGPEFLTYFNYEAQQDKSGLPNDRFSAERPEGSISTLTIQRTEQRDSAMYRCASSGPGLAGIYNEQFFGPGTRLTVL.

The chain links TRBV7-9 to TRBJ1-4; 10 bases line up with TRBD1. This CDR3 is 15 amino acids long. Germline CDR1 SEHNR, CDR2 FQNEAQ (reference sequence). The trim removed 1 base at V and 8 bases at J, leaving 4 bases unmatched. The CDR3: CASSLGDRGVEKLFF. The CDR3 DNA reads TGTGCCAGCAGCTTAGGGGACAGGGGAGTCGAAAAACTGTTTTTT. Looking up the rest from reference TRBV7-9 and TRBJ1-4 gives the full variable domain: DTGVSQNPRHKITKRGQNVTFRCDPISEHNRLYWYRQTLGQGPEFLTYFQNEAQLEKSRLLSDRFSAERPKGSFSTLEIQRTEQGDSAMYLCASSLGDRGVEKLFFGSGTQLSVL.

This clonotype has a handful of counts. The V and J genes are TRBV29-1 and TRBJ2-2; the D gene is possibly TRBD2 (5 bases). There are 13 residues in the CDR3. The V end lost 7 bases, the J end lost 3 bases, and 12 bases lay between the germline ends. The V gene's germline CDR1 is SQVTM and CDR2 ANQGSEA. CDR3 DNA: TGCAGCGCCCAGAAGAGGGACACCGGGGAGCTGTTTTTT. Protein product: CSAQKRDTGELFF.

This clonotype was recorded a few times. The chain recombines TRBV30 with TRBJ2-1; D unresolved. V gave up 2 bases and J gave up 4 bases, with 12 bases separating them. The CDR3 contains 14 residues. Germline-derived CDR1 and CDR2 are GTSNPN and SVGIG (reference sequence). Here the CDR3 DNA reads TGTGCCTGGAGTAACGAGGACGGGTACAATGAGCAGTTCTTC. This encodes CAWSNEDGYNEQFF.

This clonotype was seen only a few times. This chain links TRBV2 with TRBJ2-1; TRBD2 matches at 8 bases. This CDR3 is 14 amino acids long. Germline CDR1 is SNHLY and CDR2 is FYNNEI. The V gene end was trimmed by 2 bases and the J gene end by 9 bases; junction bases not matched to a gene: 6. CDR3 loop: CASSETSGEGEQFF. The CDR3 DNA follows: TGTGCCAGCAGTGAAACTAGCGGAGAGGGTGAGCAGTTCTTC.